Listed below are T cell receptor beta chains from one sample, sequenced in a study of cytomegalovirus exposure and HLA in healthy donors. Produced via immunoSEQ multiplex PCR; TCRdb's table is partial and in-frame only. The sample includes 150,000 to 200,000 clones, under 80% of them seen just once. Sequenced: PBMCs. Source of these receptors: a female donor in good health and CMV-seronegative. Both conserved end residues are part of each CDR3. D genes are given only for firm matches. Some rows mark clone size as missing; the rest say once, few, many or name a class of expanded clone.

abundance: NA; j_gene: TRBJ1-3; d_gene: NA; v_gene: TRBV5-6; CDR3aa: CASSYKGRAGNTIYF; CDR3nt: TGTGCCAGCAGTTATAAGGGCAGGGCTGGAAACACCATATATTTT
abundance: NA; j_gene: TRBJ1-4; d_gene: NA; v_gene: TRBV7-3; CDR3aa: CASSAGPNEKLFF; CDR3nt: TGTGCCAGCAGCGCGGGCCCCAATGAAAAACTGTTTTTT
abundance: NA; j_gene: TRBJ2-5; d_gene: NA; v_gene: TRBV28; CDR3aa: CASSLLGGVETQYF; CDR3nt: TGTGCCAGCAGTTTGCTAGGAGGGGTAGAGACCCAGTACTTC
abundance: NA; j_gene: TRBJ1-4; d_gene: NA; v_gene: TRBV5-8; CDR3aa: CASSLGRAGGNEKLFF; CDR3nt: TGTGCCAGCAGCCTCGGGAGGGCAGGCGGTAATGAAAAACTGTTTTTT
abundance: NA; j_gene: TRBJ1-2; d_gene: TRBD1; v_gene: TRBV7-8; CDR3aa: CASSLVAEGARGYTF; CDR3nt: TGTGCCAGCAGCTTAGTGGCGGAGGGGGCGAGGGGCTACACCTTC
abundance: NA; j_gene: TRBJ2-7; d_gene: TRBD2; v_gene: TRBV2; CDR3aa: CASSSGLAGGPGYEQYF; CDR3nt: TGTGCCAGCAGTTCGGGTCTAGCGGGAGGCCCCGGGTACGAGCAGTACTTC
abundance: few; j_gene: TRBJ1-2; d_gene: NA; v_gene: TRBV7-8; CDR3aa: CASSLKQGSNYGYTF; CDR3nt: TGTGCCAGCAGCTTAAAACAGGGATCTAACTATGGCTACACCTTC
abundance: NA; j_gene: TRBJ2-7; d_gene: NA; v_gene: TRBV5-1; CDR3aa: CASSLRGMNYEQYF; CDR3nt: TGCGCCAGCAGCTTAAGGGGGATGAACTACGAGCAGTACTTC
abundance: NA; j_gene: TRBJ1-5; d_gene: TRBD1; v_gene: TRBV2; CDR3aa: CASSADREYQPQHF; CDR3nt: TGTGCCAGCAGTGCCGACAGGGAATATCAGCCCCAGCATTTT
abundance: NA; j_gene: TRBJ2-7; d_gene: TRBD2; v_gene: TRBV28; CDR3aa: CASKTSGVSYEQYF; CDR3nt: TGTGCCAGCAAGACTAGCGGGGTATCCTACGAGCAGTACTTC
abundance: NA; j_gene: TRBJ2-2; d_gene: NA; v_gene: TRBV5-1; CDR3aa: CASSLAGYSGGELFF; CDR3nt: TGCGCCAGCAGCTTGGCAGGATACTCAGGGGGGGAGCTGTTTTTT
abundance: NA; j_gene: TRBJ2-3; d_gene: TRBD2; v_gene: TRBV28; CDR3aa: CASSLSPSGGSTDTQYF; CDR3nt: TGTGCCAGCAGTTTGTCTCCTAGCGGGGGCAGCACAGATACGCAGTATTTT
abundance: NA; j_gene: TRBJ2-7; d_gene: NA; v_gene: TRBV5-4; CDR3aa: CASSLAGGRSYEQYF; CDR3nt: TGTGCCAGCAGCTTGGCGGGGGGCAGGTCCTACGAGCAGTACTTC
abundance: once; j_gene: TRBJ2-7; d_gene: TRBD1; v_gene: TRBV11-3; CDR3aa: CASSWGTGRAYEQYF; CDR3nt: TGTGCCAGCAGCTGGGGGACAGGAAGAGCCTACGAGCAGTACTTC
abundance: NA; j_gene: TRBJ2-1; d_gene: TRBD2; v_gene: TRBV4-1; CDR3aa: CASSQGERDPYNEQFF; CDR3nt: TGCGCCAGCAGCCAAGGCGAGCGGGATCCCTACAATGAGCAGTTCTTC
abundance: NA; j_gene: TRBJ2-7; d_gene: NA; v_gene: TRBV4-1; CDR3aa: CASSQDPLGAGEREQYF; CDR3nt: TGCGCCAGCAGCCAAGACCCCCTGGGGGCGGGAGAACGCGAGCAGTACTTC
abundance: NA; j_gene: TRBJ2-7; d_gene: NA; v_gene: TRBV28; CDR3aa: CASNPTRGSYEQYF; CDR3nt: TGTGCCAGCAACCCCACCCGGGGCTCCTACGAGCAGTACTTC
abundance: NA; j_gene: TRBJ2-6; d_gene: TRBD1; v_gene: TRBV28; CDR3aa: CASIPGQGLSGANVLTF; CDR3nt: TGTGCCAGCATACCGGGACAGGGTCTATCTGGGGCCAACGTCCTGACTTTC
abundance: NA; j_gene: TRBJ2-7; d_gene: TRBD1; v_gene: TRBV19; CDR3aa: CASSIGIGQGAYEQYF; CDR3nt: TGTGCCAGTAGTATAGGAATCGGACAGGGGGCTTACGAGCAGTACTTC
abundance: NA; j_gene: TRBJ1-6; d_gene: NA; v_gene: TRBV9; CDR3aa: CASSVVGSNNSPLHF; CDR3nt: TGTGCCAGCAGCGTAGTGGGCAGTAATAATTCACCCCTCCACTTT
abundance: NA; j_gene: TRBJ2-1; d_gene: TRBD2; v_gene: TRBV14; CDR3aa: CASSQEFLVGTSTLNEQFF; CDR3nt: TGTGCCAGCAGCCAAGAGTTTCTAGTAGGGACTAGCACCCTCAATGAGCAGTTCTTC
abundance: NA; j_gene: TRBJ2-3; d_gene: TRBD2; v_gene: TRBV5-1; CDR3aa: CASSLSGGVDTQYF; CDR3nt: TGCGCCAGCAGCTTGAGCGGGGGAGTAGATACGCAGTATTTT
abundance: NA; j_gene: TRBJ2-3; d_gene: TRBD1; v_gene: TRBV10-3; CDR3aa: CAISGGQGSTDTQYF; CDR3nt: TGTGCCATCAGTGGGGGACAGGGAAGCACAGATACGCAGTATTTT
abundance: once; j_gene: TRBJ1-4; d_gene: NA; v_gene: TRBV27; CDR3aa: CASSLWGDNEKLFF; CDR3nt: TGTGCCAGCAGTTTATGGGGGGATAATGAAAAACTGTTTTTT
abundance: NA; j_gene: TRBJ1-2; d_gene: TRBD1; v_gene: TRBV5-4; CDR3aa: CASSELSRGPYGYTF; CDR3nt: TGTGCCAGCAGCGAATTGAGCAGGGGGCCCTATGGCTACACCTTC
abundance: once; j_gene: TRBJ1-5; d_gene: NA; v_gene: TRBV2; CDR3aa: CATSTVNQPQHF; CDR3nt: TGTGCCACCTCGACAGTTAATCAGCCCCAGCATTTT
abundance: NA; j_gene: TRBJ1-1; d_gene: NA; v_gene: TRBV28; CDR3aa: CASSFRGADTEAFF; CDR3nt: TGTGCCAGCAGTTTCAGGGGCGCGGACACTGAAGCTTTCTTT
abundance: few; j_gene: TRBJ1-5; d_gene: TRBD1; v_gene: TRBV2; CDR3aa: CASRDRVEPQHF; CDR3nt: TGTGCCAGCAGGGACAGGGTCGAACCCCAGCATTTT
abundance: NA; j_gene: TRBJ1-1; d_gene: NA; v_gene: TRBV18; CDR3aa: CASSRWDSGTEAFF; CDR3nt: TGTGCCAGCTCACGATGGGACTCGGGCACTGAAGCTTTCTTT
abundance: NA; j_gene: TRBJ2-4; d_gene: NA; v_gene: TRBV2; CDR3aa: CASSLDTLAKNIQYF; CDR3nt: TGTGCCAGCAGTTTGGACACTTTAGCCAAAAACATTCAGTACTTC
abundance: NA; j_gene: TRBJ2-1; d_gene: TRBD2; v_gene: TRBV5-4; CDR3aa: CASSLVAGGPNEQFF; CDR3nt: TGTGCCAGCAGCTTGGTAGCGGGAGGGCCCAATGAGCAGTTCTTC
abundance: once; j_gene: TRBJ2-1; d_gene: TRBD1; v_gene: TRBV28; CDR3aa: CASRSGTGSYNEQFF; CDR3nt: TGTGCCAGCAGGTCCGGGACAGGGTCCTACAATGAGCAGTTCTTC
abundance: NA; j_gene: TRBJ2-1; d_gene: NA; v_gene: TRBV7-8; CDR3aa: CASSSINEQFF; CDR3nt: TGTGCCAGCAGCTCAATCAATGAGCAGTTCTTC
abundance: NA; j_gene: TRBJ2-1; d_gene: NA; v_gene: TRBV5-1; CDR3aa: CASSLVSRGYNEQFF; CDR3nt: TGCGCCAGCAGCTTAGTCTCTCGGGGGTACAATGAGCAGTTCTTC
abundance: NA; j_gene: TRBJ1-2; d_gene: TRBD1; v_gene: TRBV29-1; CDR3aa: CSGSKTGTNYGYTF; CDR3nt: TGCAGCGGCTCCAAGACAGGGACCAACTATGGCTACACCTTC
abundance: NA; j_gene: TRBJ2-1; d_gene: NA; v_gene: TRBV7-2; CDR3aa: CASSLASGRYNEQFF; CDR3nt: TGTGCCAGCAGCTTAGCGAGCGGCAGATACAATGAGCAGTTCTTC
abundance: NA; j_gene: TRBJ2-2; d_gene: TRBD2; v_gene: TRBV4-1; CDR3aa: CASSILADGTGELFF; CDR3nt: TGCGCCAGCAGCATACTAGCGGACGGCACCGGGGAGCTGTTTTTT
abundance: NA; j_gene: TRBJ2-7; d_gene: NA; v_gene: TRBV6-1; CDR3aa: CASSDWTTLSRGSYEQYF; CDR3nt: TGTGCCAGCAGTGACTGGACAACGCTGAGTAGGGGGTCCTACGAGCAGTACTTC
abundance: NA; j_gene: TRBJ2-2; d_gene: TRBD1; v_gene: TRBV6-4; CDR3aa: CASSRGQGDTGELFF; CDR3nt: TGTGCCAGCAGTCGGGGACAGGGAGACACCGGGGAGCTGTTTTTT
abundance: NA; j_gene: TRBJ1-5; d_gene: NA; v_gene: TRBV30; CDR3aa: CAWAEGSNQPQHF; CDR3nt: TGTGCCTGGGCCGAGGGTAGCAATCAGCCCCAGCATTTT
abundance: NA; j_gene: TRBJ2-5; d_gene: NA; v_gene: TRBV28; CDR3aa: CASSFLTTQETQYF; CDR3nt: TGTGCCAGCAGTTTTCTGACTACTCAAGAGACCCAGTACTTC
abundance: once; j_gene: TRBJ2-1; d_gene: TRBD1; v_gene: TRBV7-3; CDR3aa: CASSPQGAGGEQFF; CDR3nt: TGTGCCAGCAGCCCCCAGGGGGCGGGCGGTGAGCAGTTCTTC
abundance: NA; j_gene: TRBJ1-5; d_gene: NA; v_gene: TRBV6-1; CDR3aa: CATTRSTGWEQPQHF; CDR3nt: TGTGCCACCACCAGGTCAACAGGGTGGGAGCAGCCCCAGCATTTT
abundance: NA; j_gene: TRBJ2-3; d_gene: NA; v_gene: TRBV19; CDR3aa: CASGQTATDTQYF; CDR3nt: TGTGCCAGCGGTCAGACAGCCACAGATACGCAGTATTTT